The following is a TCR beta chain sequence with its context. Its antigen is unknown. Primers included in the PCR were 60 Vbeta and 13 Jbeta primers. How the authors handled the data: Around 80 million unique TCR beta chains, roughly 11 million of them shared, were counted by a later analysis. Some clones are missing from TCRdb's copy, which holds only in-frame ones; the method was immunoSEQ multiplex PCR. That table furnishes V, J and clone size, whereas the DNA furnished D and trimming. This sample has roughly 120,000 clones, with about 80% found just once. The data originate from a study of cytomegalovirus exposure and HLA in healthy donors. Study-wide findings and caveats: There were reportedly fewer N-insertions in an Asian-associated ancestry cluster than the roughly 610-donor mean, in a later analysis. Through in vitro validation, a few CMV-associated chains were shown to be specific for CMV antigens.

Each of the donors was a healthy bone marrow donor. There are 10 residues in the CDR3. V was clipped by 5 bases and J by 8 bases, with 9 bases between them. Germline lookup yields CDR1 GTSNPN and CDR2 SVGIG (reference sequence). Sample: PBMCs. This receptor was obtained from a man aged 25-45 years in good health and CMV-seropositive. The V and J genes are TRBV30 and TRBJ1-1; no clear D gene. CDR3 in DNA: TGTGCCTGGGAGCGCGGGGAAGCTTTCTTT. Translation gives CAWERGEAFF.